The TCR beta chain under discussion was sequenced for a study of blood T cell repertoires in COVID-19. This CDR3 region has 15 residues. Germline V gives CDR1 MNHNY, CDR2 SVGAGI (reference sequence). Trimming took 0 bases from V and 6 from J, leaving 14 bases between them. Per the original data handling: Amplification with reference gene primers provided the estimates of nucleated cell counts. Clones were sequenced by immunoSEQ multiplex PCR, and TCRdb holds only the in-frame ones, with some missing. V and J calls plus clone size are reproduced from that table; the DNA served to infer D and trimming. The sample yields 100,000 to 150,000 clones, around 82% seen once.

The rearrangement uses TRBV6-6 and TRBJ1-2; no firm D call. The sample taken for sequencing was peripheral blood. This TCR was recovered from a young man with COVID-19, enrolled during active disease. CDR3 region: CASSYSSQALDGYTF. Here the CDR3 DNA reads TGTGCCAGCAGTTACTCGAGCCAGGCGTTAGATGGCTACACCTTC.